The 32 T cell receptor beta chains reported below all come from one sample, sequenced in a study of T cells in localized non-small cell lung cancer. Sequencing used immunoSEQ multiplex PCR; TCRdb keeps in-frame clones, though not all of them. Of 70,000 or so clones listed, around 85% are singletons. Here the sequenced sample was peripheral blood, taken before any cancer treatment. These TCRs come from a female donor older than 55 with stage I lung adenocarcinoma.

V is TRBV2 and J is TRBJ2-5, with TRBD2 as a possible D gene (5 bases). Germline values: CDR1 SNHLY, CDR2 FYNNEI. This CDR3 spans 13 amino acids. Trimming removed 0 bases from V and 7 bases from J, with 9 bases in between. The CDR3 spells CASSEALRGTQYF. DNA for the CDR3: TGTGCCAGCAGTGAAGCGCTCCGGGGGACCCAGTACTTC.

The chain couples TRBV7-2 to TRBJ2-1; 7 bases agree with TRBD1. J gave up 2 bases and V 5 bases, and 9 bases lay outside the gene matches. This CDR3 has 16 amino acids. Germline CDR1 and CDR2: SGHTA and FQGNSA. In DNA form, the CDR3 reads TGTGCCAGCAGCCAAATTCCGGACAGGACCTACAATGAGCAGTTCTTC. This codes for CASSQIPDRTYNEQFF.

This clone was found once. The V gene is TRBV7-9, the J gene TRBJ2-3; no firm D call. V was clipped by 2 bases and J by 9 bases, with 3 bases between them. The CDR3 is 10 amino acids. The germline CDR1 and CDR2 sequences are SEHNR and FQNEAQ (reference sequence). The CDR3 loop is CASSLMTQYF. DNA for the CDR3: TGTGCCAGCAGCTTAATGACGCAGTATTTT.

The CDR3 DNA reads as TGTGCCAGCAGCCAGAGGGGGCGGGAGACCCAGTACTTC. It codes for CASSQRGRETQYF. The V gene is TRBV7-3, the J gene TRBJ2-5, with 7 bases fitting TRBD1. The CDR3 spans 13 residues. Germline V gene lookup returns CDR1 SGHTA and CDR2 FQGTGA. The V and J ends lost 5 bases and 5 bases, in that order; junction bases with no gene match: 5.

The chain carries TRBV11-2 and TRBJ1-1, with 11 nucleotides matching TRBD1. J lost 6 bases, V lost 2 bases, and 5 bases had no gene match. Per germline, CDR1 SGHAT and CDR2 FQNNGV. The CDR3 extends over 15 amino acids. The CDR3 here is CASSLWTGGAAEAFF. In DNA form, the CDR3 reads TGTGCCAGCAGCTTATGGACAGGGGGCGCGGCTGAAGCTTTCTTT. The full variable domain, with the rest looked up from reference TRBV11-2 and TRBJ1-1, is EAGVAQSPRYKIIEKRQSVAFWCNPISGHATLYWYQQILGQGPKLLIQFQNNGVVDDSQLPKDRFSAERLKGVDSTLKIQPAKLEDSAVYLCASSLWTGGAAEAFFGQGTRLTVV.

The V gene is TRBV28, the J gene TRBJ2-1; D is undetermined. V lost 4 bases and J 15 bases, leaving 16 bases between the germline ends. The CDR3 consists of 12 residues. Germline V gives CDR1 MDHEN, CDR2 SYDVKM. The DNA for the CDR3 is TGTGCCAGCAGTTCCCTTAGGGCCGTCCCGTTCTTC. It encodes CASSSLRAVPFF.

The CDR3 DNA sequence: TGCGCCAGCAGCCAGGGCATTTGGGGGTCCACTGAAGCTTTCTTT. Residues: CASSQGIWGSTEAFF. This chain connects TRBV4-3 to TRBJ1-1; possible D gene TRBD1, 5 bases. The CDR3 is made up of 15 amino acids. Germline-derived CDR1 and CDR2 are LGHNA and YSLEER. With 3 bases removed from V and 4 bases from J, the gap between germline ends came to 15 bases.

The chain joins TRBV29-1 to TRBJ2-1; D is uncertain. The CDR3 sequence is 14 residues long. The germline V gene has CDR1 SQVTM and CDR2 ANQGSEA. Trimming stripped 3 bases from V and 6 bases from J, with 15 bases between. Here the CDR3 reads CSVEIPGRVNEQFF. The CDR3 nucleotides read TGCAGCGTTGAGATCCCAGGAAGGGTCAATGAGCAGTTCTTC.

On this clone itself: This specimen includes other DNA sequences encoding the same CDR3. The chain has TRBV9 and TRBJ1-1; 7 nucleotides match TRBD1. This CDR3 is built from 14 residues. V shed 2 bases, J shed 0 bases, and the junction held 1 base outside the gene matches. CDR1 and CDR2 from the germline V gene are SGDLS and YYNGEE. The CDR3 DNA is TGTGCCAGCAGCGTGACAGGGATGAACACTGAAGCTTTCTTT. It yields the protein CASSVTGMNTEAFF.

The chain links TRBV6-1 to TRBJ2-6, with unresolved D. V lost 4 bases, J lost 4 bases, and 17 bases lay in between. The germline V gene encodes CDR1 MNHNS and CDR2 SASEGT. The CDR3 is 17 residues long. CDR3 nucleotide sequence: TGTGCCAGCAGTGGACGTATGACAACCTCCGGGGCCAACGTCCTGACTTTC. Encoded protein: CASSGRMTTSGANVLTF.

The rearrangement uses TRBV20-1 and TRBJ1-2; no reliable D call. Germline assignment: CDR1 DFQATT and CDR2 SNEGSKA (reference sequence). The V end lost 3 bases, the J end lost 5 bases, and 7 bases lay between the germline ends. This CDR3 is built from 11 residues. CDR3 sequence reads: CSASVVYGYTF. CDR3 bases: TGCAGTGCTAGTGTTGTTTATGGCTACACCTTC.

This rearrangement joins TRBV21-1 to TRBJ1-2. TRBV21-1 represents a pseudogene. CDR3 length equals 17 residues. DNA for the CDR3: TGTGCCAGCAGCCACACAAAGGGTACGTGCGGTTACTATGGCTACACCTTC. This gives the protein CASSHTKGTCGYYGYTF.

The chain carries TRBV6-6 and TRBJ1-2, with 9 bases lining up with TRBD1. V dropped 0 bases and J dropped 0; count of bases not matched to a gene: 2. The CDR3 is made up of 16 amino acids. Germline CDR1 and CDR2: MNHNY and SVGAGI (reference sequence). CDR3 region: CASSYSTGGANYGYTF. The CDR3 DNA is TGTGCCAGCAGTTACTCGACAGGGGGAGCTAACTATGGCTACACCTTC.

This chain links TRBV7-9 with TRBJ1-1; D not certain. CDR3 length equals 13 residues. From germline, CDR1 is SEHNR and CDR2 FQNEAQ (reference sequence). The V end lost 5 bases, the J end lost 3 bases, and 10 bases lay between the germline ends. The CDR3 nucleotides are TGTGCCAGCAGCGCCTCAGGCTACACTGAAGCTTTCTTT. Translated: CASSASGYTEAFF.

This clone has a single count. This chain uses TRBV27 with TRBJ2-2; D is unresolved. Germline assignment: CDR1 MNHEY and CDR2 SMNVEV (reference sequence). The CDR3 has 15 residues. V lost 3 bases and J lost 2, with 10 bases in between. CDR3 nucleotide sequence: TGTGCCAGCAGTTTTGGCCAGGTTAACACCGGGGAGCTGTTTTTT. This sequence encodes CASSFGQVNTGELFF.

The chain uses TRBV7-9 and TRBJ2-7; the D gene is possibly TRBD1 (6 bases). CDR1 is SEHNR, CDR2 FQNEAQ, per germline (reference sequence). The CDR3 is 14 amino acids. V lost 6 bases to trimming and J lost 5 bases, with 17 bases between them. CDR3 region: CASSSGTWGHEQYF. In nucleotides, the CDR3 is TGTGCCAGCAGTTCCGGGACATGGGGCCACGAGCAGTACTTC.

A remark on this clone: This CDR3 is also generated by other DNA sequences in the sample. The gene calls are TRBV4-1 and TRBJ1-3, with D unclear. There are 16 residues in the CDR3. Germline V gene sequence: CDR1 MGHRA, CDR2 YSYEKL. V was pared by 0 bases and J by 4 bases, with 13 bases between. The CDR3 here is CASSQDKGLSGNTIYF. CDR3 nucleotides: TGCGCCAGCAGCCAAGATAAGGGTTTATCAGGAAACACCATATATTTT.

This sequence joins TRBV6-1 and TRBJ2-7; TRBD1 agrees at 8 bases. The length of the CDR3 is 16 residues. V gave up 4 bases and J gave up 4 bases; unmatched junction bases: 12. Germline assignment: CDR1 MNHNS and CDR2 SASEGT. CDR3 nucleotides: TGTGCCAGCAGTGGGGGGACAGGACTTCTAAGATACGAGCAGTACTTC. Translating gives CASSGGTGLLRYEQYF.

This clone came up once. The chain links TRBV11-3 to TRBJ2-2; possible D gene TRBD2, 5 bases. Trimming removed 2 bases from V and 1 base from J, with 8 bases in between. The CDR3 covers 15 residues. Germline CDR1 SGHNT, CDR2 YENEEA. CDR3 coding DNA: TGTGCCAGCAGCTTAAACGGGGTGAACACCGGGGAGCTGTTTTTT. Protein: CASSLNGVNTGELFF.

The rearrangement links TRBV6-6 to TRBJ1-1, with 7 bases lining up with TRBD1. The CDR3 length is 16 residues. Trimming took 0 bases from V and 0 from J; bases not matched to a gene: 4. Germline-derived CDR1 and CDR2 are MNHNY and SVGAGI (reference sequence). CDR3 bases: TGTGCCAGCAGTTACTCAAGAGGGGGCGTGAACACTGAAGCTTTCTTT. Translated, it gives CASSYSRGGVNTEAFF.

The V call is TRBV5-6, the J call TRBJ2-1, with TRBD2 identical over 8 bases. CDR3 length: 19 residues. From germline, CDR1 is SGHDT and CDR2 YYEEEE. The V and J ends lost 1 base and 4 bases, in that order; junction bases with no gene match: 16. Here the CDR3 DNA reads TGTGCCAGCAGCTTGACCCTAGGCGGGGCGGGAGGTGGATACAATGAGCAGTTCTTC. Amino acid sequence: CASSLTLGGAGGGYNEQFF.

The chain couples TRBV19 to TRBJ2-1; 9 bases are a match to TRBD2. The germline V gene has CDR1 LNHDA and CDR2 SQIVND (reference sequence). The CDR3 runs 15 residues. V lost 5 bases, J lost 3 bases, and 5 bases stayed unmatched. CDR3 residues: CASSPYSGSYNEQFF. The CDR3 DNA sequence: TGTGCCAGTAGTCCCTATAGCGGGAGCTACAATGAGCAGTTCTTC.

This chain links TRBV18 with TRBJ1-1; no definite D call. The CDR3 has 14 residues. CDR1 is KGHSH, CDR2 LQKENI, per germline. Trimming took off 6 bases at V and 1 base at J, with 12 bases between the two ends. The CDR3 bases are TGTGCCAGCTCGTGGGGTAGAGAGAACACTGAAGCTTTCTTT. Encoded protein: CASSWGRENTEAFF. The whole variable domain, filled in from reference TRBV18 and TRBJ1-1, reads NAGVMQNPRHLVRRRGQEARLRCSPMKGHSHVYWYRQLPEEGLKFMVYLQKENIIDESGMPKERFSAEFPKEGPSILRIQQVVRGDSAAYFCASSWGRENTEAFFGQGTRLTVV.

The V gene is TRBV4-3, the J gene TRBJ2-1; D might be TRBD1 (5 bases). The CDR3 length is 17 residues. V shed 0 bases and J shed 3 bases, with 15 bases lying between them. Germline V CDR1 and CDR2: LGHNA, YSLEER. CDR3 nucleotide sequence: TGCGCCAGCAGCCAAGATCCGCAGGGTAAACTCTACAATGAGCAGTTCTTC. Its protein is CASSQDPQGKLYNEQFF.

The genes are TRBV6-1 and TRBJ1-2, with D possibly matching TRBD1 (5 bases). Between the trimmed V and J ends, which lost 3 bases and 2 bases, there was a span of 22 bases. CDR1 MNHNS and CDR2 SASEGT come from the germline V gene. The CDR3 has 18 amino acids. Written as DNA, the CDR3 is TGTGCCAGCAGTGAGCCGGGACGGCTAGCCTCAGGAAACTATGGCTACACCTTC. Translation: CASSEPGRLASGNYGYTF.

The J gene is TRBJ1-1, the V gene TRBV7-6, with 8 bases fitting TRBD1. This CDR3 is built from 17 residues. In germline, CDR1 is SGHVS, CDR2 FNYEAQ. The V gene end was trimmed by 5 bases and the J gene end by 3 bases; junction bases not matched to a gene: 14. This CDR3 reads CASSAAGGSGLYTEAFF. The CDR3, as DNA: TGTGCCAGCAGCGCCGCAGGGGGCTCGGGGTTGTACACTGAAGCTTTCTTT.

The gene calls are TRBV2 and TRBJ2-5, with a possible D match to TRBD2 (7 bases). The V gene lost 4 bases and the J gene lost 5 bases, with 17 bases spanning the gap. There are 15 residues in the CDR3. Per germline, CDR1 SNHLY and CDR2 FYNNEI. The CDR3 DNA follows: TGTGCCAGCAGTGCAGCTACAGGGAGGGATGAGACCCAGTACTTC. It encodes CASSAATGRDETQYF.

The chain uses TRBV7-8 and TRBJ1-1; no clear D gene. V was cut by 5 bases and J by 1 base, with 14 bases left in between. The CDR3 sequence is 15 residues long. Germline V lookup: CDR1 SGHVS, CDR2 FQNEAQ. CDR3: CASSPRRIANTEAFF. CDR3 coding DNA: TGTGCCAGCAGCCCTCGGAGGATTGCGAACACTGAAGCTTTCTTT.

The genes are TRBV9 and TRBJ1-1; D is unresolved. CDR1 is SGDLS and CDR2 is YYNGEE in the germline V gene. Between the trimmed V and J ends, which lost 4 bases and 1 base, there was a span of 8 bases. This CDR3 comprises 13 residues. In DNA form, the CDR3 reads TGTGCCAGCAGCTTAAGGGAGAACACTGAAGCTTTCTTT. Translating gives CASSLRENTEAFF. Drawing the rest from reference TRBV9 and TRBJ1-1, the complete variable domain is DSGVTQTPKHLITATGQRVTLRCSPRSGDLSVYWYQQSLDQGLQFLIQYYNGEERAKGNILERFSAQQFPDLHSELNLSSLELGDSALYFCASSLRENTEAFFGQGTRLTVV.

The chain uses TRBV28 and TRBJ2-1; D may match TRBD1 or TRBD2 (5 bases each). The germline CDR1 and CDR2 sequences are MDHEN and SYDVKM. The CDR3 runs 15 residues. V was trimmed by 6 bases and J by 0 bases, leaving 12 bases between them. CDR3 nucleotide sequence: TGTGCCAGCAGCTCCGGGGCAAGCTCCTACAATGAGCAGTTCTTC. Its protein product is CASSSGASSYNEQFF.

About this clone: One end of the junction does not line up with germline, which may come from a read error. The chain employs TRBV7-7 and TRBJ2-7; D remains ambiguous. The CDR3 consists of 15 residues. CDR1 is SSHAT, CDR2 FNYEAQ, per germline (reference sequence). CDR3 residues: CASSLNGSWTYEQYF. In DNA, the CDR3 is TGTGCTAGCAGCTTAAACGGGTCTTGGACCTACGAGCAGTACTTC.

This clone appeared once. The CDR3 loop is CASSPRGTDTQYF. The CDR3 region has the DNA TGTGCCAGCTCACCACGTGGCACAGATACGCAGTATTTT. The chain is built from TRBV18 and TRBJ2-3, with no clear D. CDR1 and CDR2 from the germline V gene are KGHSH and LQKENI. This CDR3 contains 13 residues. V lost 1 base, J lost 1 base, and 3 bases lay in between.